The text below deals with one T cell receptor (beta chain). The antigen is undetermined. These data belong to a study of T cells expressing NK-cell markers. TCRdb reanalyzed the 5' RACE reads, giving one entry per CDR3 protein sequence and no DNA. Reported are 500,000 to 700,000 distinct CDR3 sequences; the ten largest clones contain 3% to 4.5%. CDR3 length equals 14 residues. CDR1 is DFQATT, CDR2 SNEGSKA, per germline (reference sequence). Whole-study findings and limits: As a fraction of CD8+ T cells, dominant NKG2C+ clonotypes reached about 1.0-7.5% in roughly 6 donors. The study found these clonotypes also leading the CD3+CD56-NKG2C+ fraction in several donors.

The V gene is TRBV20-1, the J gene TRBJ2-5; TCRdb designates TRBD2, a call that cannot be tested without DNA. Material for sequencing was blood T cells: a sorted CD56 or NKG2C T cell subset, CD4+ or CD8+ T cells, or bulk PBMC T cells (not recorded which). This TCR was recovered from a young man in good health. CDR3 protein: CSAPRKEVRETQYF.